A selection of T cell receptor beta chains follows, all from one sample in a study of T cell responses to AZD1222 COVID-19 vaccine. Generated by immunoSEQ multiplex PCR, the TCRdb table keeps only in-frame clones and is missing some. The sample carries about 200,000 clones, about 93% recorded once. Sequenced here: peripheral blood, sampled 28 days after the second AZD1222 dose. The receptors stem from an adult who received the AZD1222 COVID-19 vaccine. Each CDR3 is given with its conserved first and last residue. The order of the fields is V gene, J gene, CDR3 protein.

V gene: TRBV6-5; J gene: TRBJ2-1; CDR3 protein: CASSNRGTGAEQFF
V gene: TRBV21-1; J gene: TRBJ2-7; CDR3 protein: CASSKGGTGATSYEQYF
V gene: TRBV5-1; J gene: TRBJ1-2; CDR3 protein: CASSLGTGQGARGYTF
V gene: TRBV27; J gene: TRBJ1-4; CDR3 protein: CASRFGGSTNEKLFF
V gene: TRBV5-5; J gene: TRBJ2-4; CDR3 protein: CASRRGGGNIQYF
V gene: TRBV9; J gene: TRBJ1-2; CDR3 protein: CASTALSSNYGYTF
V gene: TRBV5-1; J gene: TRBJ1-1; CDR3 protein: CASSSGQVNTEAFF
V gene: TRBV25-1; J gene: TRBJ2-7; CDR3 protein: CASSWGGAGGRSYEQYF
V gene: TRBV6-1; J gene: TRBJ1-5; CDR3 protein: CASSEAGSGGQPQHF
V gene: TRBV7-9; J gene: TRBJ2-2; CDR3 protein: CASRQNRGGTGELFF
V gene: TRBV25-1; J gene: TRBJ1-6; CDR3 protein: CASSEQGQRSSYNSPLHF
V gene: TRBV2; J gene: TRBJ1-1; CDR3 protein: CASRTGRTTEAFF
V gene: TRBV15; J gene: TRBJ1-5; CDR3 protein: CATSREADRTQPQHF
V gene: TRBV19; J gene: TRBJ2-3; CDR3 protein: CASRHRGQQADTQYF
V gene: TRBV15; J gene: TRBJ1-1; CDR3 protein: CATSRDPTGDTEAFF
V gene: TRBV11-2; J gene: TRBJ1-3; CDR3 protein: CASRSARGKSSGNTIYF
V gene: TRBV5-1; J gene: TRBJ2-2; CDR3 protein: CASSPTINTGELFF
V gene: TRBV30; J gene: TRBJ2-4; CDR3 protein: CAWSYSRDGGIQYF
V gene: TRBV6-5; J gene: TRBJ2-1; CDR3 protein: CASSTQASEQFF
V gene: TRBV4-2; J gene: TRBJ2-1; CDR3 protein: CASSHGGPSYNEQFF
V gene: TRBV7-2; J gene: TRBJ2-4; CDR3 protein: CASSSIAGGNLAKNIQYF
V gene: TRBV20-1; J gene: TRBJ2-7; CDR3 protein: CSASGGDRVYEQYF
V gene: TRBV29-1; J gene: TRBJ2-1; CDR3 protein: CSLRAGGSYNEQFF
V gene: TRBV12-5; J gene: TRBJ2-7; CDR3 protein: CASGLVPGPHSYEQYF
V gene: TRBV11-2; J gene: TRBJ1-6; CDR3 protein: CASSPPYNSPLHF
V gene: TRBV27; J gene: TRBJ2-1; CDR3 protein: CASRGNSAGNNEQFF
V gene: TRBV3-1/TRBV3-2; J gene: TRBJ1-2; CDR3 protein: CASSQETGRGGYTF
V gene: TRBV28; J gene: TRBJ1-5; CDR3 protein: CASSLKWGGNNQPQHF
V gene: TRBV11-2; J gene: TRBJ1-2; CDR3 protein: CASHWGSDYGYTF
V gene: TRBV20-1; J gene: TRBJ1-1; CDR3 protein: CSVSQAMNTEAFF
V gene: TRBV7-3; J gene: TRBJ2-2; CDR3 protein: CASSPGRANTGELFF
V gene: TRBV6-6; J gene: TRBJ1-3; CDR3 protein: CASRSSGNTIYF
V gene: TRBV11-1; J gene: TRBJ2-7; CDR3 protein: CASSLGDNEQYF
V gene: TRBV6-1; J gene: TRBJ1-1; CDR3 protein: CASSEVWGVNTEAFF
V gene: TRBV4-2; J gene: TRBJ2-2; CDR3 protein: CASSQDGGAGTGELFF
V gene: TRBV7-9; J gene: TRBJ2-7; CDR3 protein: CASSLVGTTYEQYF
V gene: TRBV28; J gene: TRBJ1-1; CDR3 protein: CASSPPLNTEAFF
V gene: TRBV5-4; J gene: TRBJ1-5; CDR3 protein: CASSYTAGSPQHF
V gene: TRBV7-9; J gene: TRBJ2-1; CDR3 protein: CASSLQSGESYNEQFF
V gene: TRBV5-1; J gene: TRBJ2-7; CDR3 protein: CASRPYSGGALEQYF
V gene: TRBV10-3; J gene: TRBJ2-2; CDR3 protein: CAIRNTGADGELFF
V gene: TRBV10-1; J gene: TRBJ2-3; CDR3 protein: CASLEDGVGGTDTQYF
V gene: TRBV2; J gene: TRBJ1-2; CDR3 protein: CASSGYNYGYTF
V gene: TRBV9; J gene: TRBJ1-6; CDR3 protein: CASSVSSYNSPLHF
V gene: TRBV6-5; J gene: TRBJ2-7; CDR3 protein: CASSSNSGGAFEQYF
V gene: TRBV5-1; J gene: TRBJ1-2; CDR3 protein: CASSDRGYGYTF
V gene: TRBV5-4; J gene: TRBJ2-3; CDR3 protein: CASSLRGATDTQYF